This TCR beta chain emerged from a study of CD8+CD57+ T cells in acquired aplastic anemia. Study information: Sorted CD4+ plus CD8+ cells gave DNA averaging roughly 3 ug. On average, healthy donors gave around 9.9 million reads for CD4+ cells.

Profiles of TCR beta VDJ and CDR3 were generated from a genomic DNA template. TCRdb fed the reads into MiXCR, producing one record per CDR3 protein. The sample records about 100,000 distinct CDR3 sequences, around 53% being singletons. The receptor was isolated from a human donor in good health, serving as a control. Sequences were obtained from sorted CD4+, CD8+, or CD8+CD57+ T cells (not recorded which) from PBMCs.

The CDR3 DNA reads as TGTGCCACCAGTGATAAACAGGGCGGGGTGAGCACAGATACGCAGTATTTT. Its protein is CATSDKQGGVSTDTQYF. The J gene is TRBJ2-3, the V gene TRBV24-1; either TRBD1 or TRBD2 may fit D (6 bases each). The V gene's germline CDR1 is KGHDR and CDR2 SFDVKD. The CDR3 has 17 residues. The germline V and J ends were trimmed by 3 bases and 0 bases, with 15 bases remaining between them.